This is a list of T cell receptor beta chains from one sample in a study of blood T cells in healthy people across ages. TCRdb processed the 5' RACE reads anew with MiXCR; each CDR3 protein has one entry. The table shows about 830,000 distinct CDR3 sequences, with 62% occurring only once. The source material was blood. All receptors come from a man aged 25 to 45 in good health. Each CDR3 is given with its conserved first and last residue. D genes are given only for firm matches. Clone size is given for some rows only: seen once, a few or many times, or a class if the clone is expanded.

J,V,size,D,CDR3,DNA
TRBJ2-1,TRBV5-4,few,TRBD2,CASSPRGGSPYNEQFF,TGTGCCAGCAGCCCCCGCGGGGGGTCGCCCTACAATGAGCAGTTCTTC
TRBJ1-6,TRBV10-3,.,TRBD1,CAINPTGLASPLHF,TGTGCCATCAATCCGACAGGGTTGGCTTCACCCCTCCACTTT
TRBJ2-5,TRBV5-1,.,.,CASSFALGETQYF,TGCGCCAGCAGCTTTGCTCTGGGGGAGACCCAGTACTTC
TRBJ1-6,TRBV2,.,TRBD1,CASRITGGDNSPLHF,TGTGCCAGCAGAATAACAGGGGGCGATAATTCACCCCTCCACTTT
TRBJ2-1,TRBV4-1,.,TRBD1,CASSQKARGNEQFF,TGCGCCAGCAGCCAAAAGGCCAGGGGGAATGAGCAGTTCTTC
TRBJ2-7,TRBV7-9,.,TRBD2,CASSFGLDPYEQYF,TGTGCCAGCAGCTTCGGACTAGATCCTTACGAGCAGTACTTC
TRBJ2-7,TRBV4-2,.,.,CASTSGSLREQYF,TGTGCCAGCACCTCTGGGTCCCTCCGGGAGCAGTACTTC
TRBJ2-3,TRBV24-1,.,.,CATSDPAGRGFTDTQYF,TGTGCCACCAGTGATCCAGCGGGCAGGGGATTCACAGATACGCAGTATTTT
TRBJ2-3,TRBV5-6,.,.,CASKGLADTQYF,TGTGCCAGCAAGGGGCTCGCAGATACGCAGTATTTT
TRBJ2-7,TRBV25-1,.,.,CASSKYGTYEQYF,TGTGCCAGCAGTAAATACGGTACCTACGAGCAGTACTTC
TRBJ1-4,TRBV4-3,.,.,CASSRQADREKLFF,TGCGCCAGCAGCCGACAGGCGGATCGAGAAAAACTGTTTTTT
TRBJ2-7,TRBV5-1,.,TRBD1,CAGSSPGTGITYEQYF,TGCGCCGGCAGCAGTCCCGGGACAGGCATAACCTACGAGCAGTACTTC
TRBJ2-7,TRBV5-1,many,TRBD2,CASSTSGGSYEQYF,TGCGCCAGTTCGACTAGCGGGGGCTCCTACGAGCAGTACTTC
TRBJ2-7,TRBV20-1,.,.,CSAPDSEQYF,TGCAGTGCCCCCGACTCCGAGCAGTACTTC
TRBJ2-7,TRBV5-1,few,TRBD2,CASSSFSGANYEQYF,TGCGCCAGTAGCTCCTTTAGCGGGGCGAACTACGAGCAGTACTTC
TRBJ2-5,TRBV7-8,.,TRBD1,CASSLRQGSQYF,TGTGCCAGCAGCCTCCGACAGGGGAGCCAGTACTTC
TRBJ2-7,TRBV7-2,.,.,CASSLGQGPAYGQYF,TGTGCCAGCAGCTTAGGTCAGGGGCCAGCCTACGGGCAGTACTTC
TRBJ2-3,TRBV5-1,.,.,CASMGGQSTDTQYF,TGCGCCAGCATGGGCGGTCAAAGCACAGATACGCAGTATTTT
TRBJ2-3,TRBV5-1,.,.,CASSPDSTSTDTQYF,TGCGCCAGCAGCCCGGACTCCACTAGCACAGATACGCAGTATTTT
TRBJ1-2,TRBV4-3,.,.,CASSYEGLTPRYGYTF,TGCGCCAGCAGCTACGAGGGACTAACACCTCGATATGGCTACACCTTC
TRBJ2-7,TRBV6-5,.,.,CASSYTTSRTNSYEQYF,TGTGCCAGCAGTTACACGACCTCCCGGACGAACTCCTACGAGCAGTACTTC
TRBJ2-7,TRBV6-5,many,.,CASSYWVGGSYEQYF,TGTGCCAGCAGTTACTGGGTAGGGGGTAGCTACGAGCAGTACTTC
TRBJ1-5,TRBV10-3,once,TRBD1,CASGQGAEQPQHF,TGTGCCAGCGGACAGGGGGCTGAACAGCCCCAGCATTTT
TRBJ2-5,TRBV20-1,.,.,CSATPGDPKETQYF,TGCAGTGCTACCCCCGGGGACCCCAAAGAGACCCAGTACTTC
TRBJ2-1,TRBV7-2,.,.,CASSLAFSLASYNEQFF,TGTGCCAGCAGCTTAGCTTTTTCCCTAGCCTCCTACAATGAGCAGTTCTTC
TRBJ2-7,TRBV2,.,.,CASIPHPAGRNEQYF,TGTGCCAGCATTCCCCACCCAGCGGGTCGAAACGAGCAGTACTTC
TRBJ2-1,TRBV7-8,few,TRBD2,CASSLGVSGGTISYNEQFF,TGTGCCAGCAGCTTAGGTGTTAGCGGGGGGACGATCTCCTACAATGAGCAGTTCTTC